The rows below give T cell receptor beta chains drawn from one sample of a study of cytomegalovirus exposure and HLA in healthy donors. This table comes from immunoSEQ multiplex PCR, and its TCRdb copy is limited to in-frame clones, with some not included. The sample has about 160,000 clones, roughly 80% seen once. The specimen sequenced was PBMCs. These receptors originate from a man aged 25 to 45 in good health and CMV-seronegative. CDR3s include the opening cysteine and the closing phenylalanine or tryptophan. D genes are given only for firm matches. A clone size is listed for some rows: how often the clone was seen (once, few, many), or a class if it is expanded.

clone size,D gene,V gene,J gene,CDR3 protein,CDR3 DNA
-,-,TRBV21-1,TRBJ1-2,CASSPNRPGQGSGYTF,TGTGCCAGCAGCCCGAACCGACCGGGACAGGGCTCCGGCTACACCTTC
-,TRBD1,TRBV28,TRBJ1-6,CASSLRWDRGNSPLHF,TGTGCCAGCAGTCTCCGTTGGGACAGGGGGAATTCACCCCTCCACTTT
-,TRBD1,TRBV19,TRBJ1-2,CASSARQGAGYGYTF,TGTGCCAGTAGTGCCCGACAGGGGGCAGGCTATGGCTACACCTTC
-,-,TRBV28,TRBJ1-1,CASSLALSVAFF,TGTGCCAGCAGTTTAGCCCTCTCGGTGGCTTTCTTT
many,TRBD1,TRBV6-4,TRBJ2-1,CASSDSGTGGYNEQFF,TGTGCCAGCAGTGACAGCGGGACAGGGGGTTACAATGAGCAGTTCTTC
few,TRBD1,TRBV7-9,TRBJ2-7,CASSYRTGHEQYF,TGTGCCAGCAGCTATCGGACAGGGCACGAGCAGTACTTC
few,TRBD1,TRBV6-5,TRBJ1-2,CASSYWGQDNYGYTF,TGTGCCAGCAGTTACTGGGGACAGGATAATTATGGCTACACCTTC
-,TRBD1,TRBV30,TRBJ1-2,CAWRAGGWSTF,TGTGCCTGGAGAGCAGGGGGATGGTCCACCTTC
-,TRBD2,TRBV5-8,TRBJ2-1,CASSYGTSGGIKNEQFF,TGTGCCAGCAGCTACGGGACTAGCGGGGGGATTAAGAATGAGCAGTTCTTC
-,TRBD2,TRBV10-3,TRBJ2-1,CAIGPGLADTNYNEQFF,TGTGCCATCGGGCCGGGACTAGCCGACACCAACTACAATGAGCAGTTCTTC
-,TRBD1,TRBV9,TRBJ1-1,CASSVGDRDTEAFF,TGTGCCAGCAGCGTAGGAGACAGGGACACTGAAGCTTTCTTT
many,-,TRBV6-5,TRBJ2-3,CASSYGGRRLTDTQYF,TGTGCCAGCAGTTACGGCGGGCGGAGACTCACAGATACGCAGTATTTT
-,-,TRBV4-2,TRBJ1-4,CASSQDHRRYTNEKLFF,TGTGCCAGCAGCCAAGATCACAGGCGTTACACAAATGAAAAACTGTTTTTT
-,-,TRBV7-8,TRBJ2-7,CASSLGGKYEQYF,TGTGCCAGCAGCTTAGGAGGGAAGTACGAGCAGTACTTC
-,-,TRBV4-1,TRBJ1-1,CASSHPGVSASFF,TGCGCCAGCAGCCACCCAGGGGTATCGGCGTCTTTCTTT
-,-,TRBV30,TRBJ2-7,CAWSYLGSGEQYF,TGTGCCTGGAGCTACCTAGGGAGTGGGGAGCAGTACTTC
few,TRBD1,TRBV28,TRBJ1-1,CASSLFSDRVTEAFF,TGTGCCAGCAGTTTATTCTCCGACAGGGTGACTGAAGCTTTCTTT
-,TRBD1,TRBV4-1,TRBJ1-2,CASSRLGQAAGYTF,TGCGCCAGCAGCCGACTTGGACAGGCGGCGGGCTACACCTTC
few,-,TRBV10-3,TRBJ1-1,CAISESFSATGWAFF,TGTGCCATCAGTGAGTCGTTTTCCGCAACAGGGTGGGCTTTCTTT
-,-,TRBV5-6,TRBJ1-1,CASSYTSGVNTEAFF,TGTGCCAGCAGCTATACTTCAGGGGTGAACACTGAAGCTTTCTTT
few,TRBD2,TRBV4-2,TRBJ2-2,CASSPQGLAGNTGELFF,TGTGCCAGCAGCCCCCAGGGTCTAGCGGGGAACACCGGGGAGCTGTTTTTT
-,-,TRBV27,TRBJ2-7,CASSLQVNYEQYF,TGTGCCAGCAGTTTACAGGTGAATTACGAGCAGTACTTC
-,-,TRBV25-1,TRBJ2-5,CASARETQYF,TGTGCCAGCGCACGGGAGACCCAGTACTTC
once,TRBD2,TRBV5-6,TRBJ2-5,CASSFSGSGETQYF,TGTGCCAGCAGCTTTAGCGGGAGCGGAGAGACCCAGTACTTC
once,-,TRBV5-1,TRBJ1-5,CASSLDGASNQPQHF,TGCGCCAGCAGCTTGGATGGGGCTAGCAATCAGCCCCAGCATTTT
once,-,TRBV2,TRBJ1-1,CASGGVTEAFF,TGTGCCAGCGGGGGGGTCACTGAAGCTTTCTTT
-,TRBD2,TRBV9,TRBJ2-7,CASSLSAGGPIEQYF,TGTGCCAGCAGCCTCTCAGCGGGGGGGCCGATCGAGCAGTACTTC
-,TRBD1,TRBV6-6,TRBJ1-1,CATSARGQGEAFF,TGTGCCACCTCCGCTCGGGGACAGGGAGAAGCTTTCTTT
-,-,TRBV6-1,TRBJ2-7,CASRASGTYEQYF,TGTGCCAGCAGGGCCTCCGGGACCTACGAGCAGTACTTC
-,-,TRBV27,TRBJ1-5,CASSLGQYNQPQHF,TGTGCCAGCAGTTTAGGACAGTACAATCAGCCCCAGCATTTT
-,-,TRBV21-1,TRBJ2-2,CASIQGRSTNTGELFF,TGTGCCAGCATCCAGGGCCGGAGCACGAACACCGGGGAGCTGTTTTTT
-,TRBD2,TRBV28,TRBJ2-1,CASSLGLAGGRVNNEQFF,TGTGCCAGCAGTTTGGGTCTAGCGGGAGGGAGAGTAAACAATGAGCAGTTCTTC
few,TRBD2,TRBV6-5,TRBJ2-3,CASSALAGGYDTQYF,TGTGCCAGCAGTGCTTTAGCGGGGGGTTATGATACGCAGTATTTT
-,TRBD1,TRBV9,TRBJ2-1,CASSASGTENEQFF,TGTGCCAGCAGCGCATCCGGGACAGAGAATGAGCAGTTCTTC
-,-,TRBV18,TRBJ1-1,CASSPFTSGDTEAFF,TGTGCCAGCTCGCCTTTTACTTCGGGAGACACTGAAGCTTTCTTT
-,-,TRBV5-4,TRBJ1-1,CASSLRTSEAFF,TGTGCCAGCAGCCTACGGACATCTGAAGCTTTCTTT
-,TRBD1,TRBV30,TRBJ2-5,CAWAQGALSRETQYF,TGTGCCTGGGCCCAGGGGGCACTTAGTCGAGAGACCCAGTACTTC
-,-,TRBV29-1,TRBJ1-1,CSVFSSNGAFF,TGCAGCGTTTTTTCAAGCAACGGAGCTTTCTTT
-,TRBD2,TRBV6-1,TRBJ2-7,CASSETGGDYEQYF,TGTGCCAGCAGTGAGACGGGGGGAGACTACGAGCAGTACTTC
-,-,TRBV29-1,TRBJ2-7,CSVGGHRGEQYF,TGCAGCGTTGGCGGCCACCGGGGCGAGCAGTACTTC
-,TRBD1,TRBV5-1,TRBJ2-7,CASSPKRDRGDEQYF,TGCGCCAGCAGCCCTAAACGGGACAGGGGCGACGAGCAGTACTTC
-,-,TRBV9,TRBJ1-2,CASSVDGPPAGTDYTF,TGTGCCAGCAGCGTAGATGGCCCTCCAGCAGGGACTGACTACACCTTC
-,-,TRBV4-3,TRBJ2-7,CASSQSRAEQYF,TGCGCCAGCAGCCAATCGAGGGCTGAGCAGTACTTC